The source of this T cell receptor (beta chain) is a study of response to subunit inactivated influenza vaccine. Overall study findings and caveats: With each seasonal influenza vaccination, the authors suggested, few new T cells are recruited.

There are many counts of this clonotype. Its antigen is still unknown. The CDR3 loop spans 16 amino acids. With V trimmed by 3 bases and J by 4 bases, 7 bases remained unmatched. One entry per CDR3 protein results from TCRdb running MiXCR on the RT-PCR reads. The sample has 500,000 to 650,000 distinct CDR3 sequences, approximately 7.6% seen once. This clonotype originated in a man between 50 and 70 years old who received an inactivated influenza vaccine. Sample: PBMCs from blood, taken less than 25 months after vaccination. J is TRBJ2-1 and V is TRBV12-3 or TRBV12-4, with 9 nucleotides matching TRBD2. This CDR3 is CASSLWLAGKYNEQFF. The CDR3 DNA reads TGTGCCAGCAGTTTGTGGCTAGCGGGGAAGTACAATGAGCAGTTCTTC.